The subject of this entry is one T cell receptor beta chain. The target antigen is unknown. The source of the sample is a study of T cell responses to AZD1222 COVID-19 vaccine. Overall study: Pooled in the analysis were second doses at about 4 or about 12 weeks.

The CDR3 extends over 15 amino acids. The V and J ends lost 0 bases and 4 bases, in that order; junction bases with no gene match: 1. CDR1 and CDR2 (germline): MNHEY, SVGAGI. Method: immunoSEQ multiplex PCR; TCRdb's copy keeps in-frame clones and lacks some. The profile covers roughly 91,000 clones, with about 92% appearing a single time and 2.2% taken by the ten largest. Findings of the study overall: Donors were chiefly white British, with a greater number of females, and clonal diversity was perhaps underestimated. Spike-specific TCR repertoires showed rising breadth and depth after two AZD1222 doses.

The sequencing here drew on peripheral blood, taken on day 0 of AZD1222 vaccination. The receptor comes from an adult in good health. This chain links TRBV6-5 with TRBJ1-4, with 8 bases that match TRBD1. DNA for the CDR3: TGTGCCAGCAGTTACTCAGACAGGGGTAATGAAAAACTGTTTTTT. Translated: CASSYSDRGNEKLFF.